The 16 T cell receptor beta chains listed next were all sequenced from one sample in a study of cytomegalovirus exposure and HLA in healthy donors. 60 Vbeta and 13 Jbeta primers were used in PCR. This table comes from immunoSEQ multiplex PCR, and its TCRdb copy is limited to in-frame clones, with some not included. Here the sample spans around 79,000 clones, under 85% being singletons. Material for sequencing was PBMCs. These receptors came from a woman between 35 and 50 years old in good health and CMV-seropositive.

This clone was found a few times. The chain is built from TRBV19 and TRBJ1-5; perhaps TRBD1 as D (5 bases). The V end was cut by 0 bases, the J end by 0 bases, with 12 bases between. The CDR3 extends over 17 amino acids. Looked up from germline, CDR1 is LNHDA and CDR2 is SQIVND (reference sequence). The CDR3 reads CASSIDLPGHSNQPQHF. For the CDR3, the DNA is TGTGCCAGTAGTATAGACCTCCCAGGGCATAGCAATCAGCCCCAGCATTTT.

As for this clone: At one of its ends the junction is not consistent with the germline gene, which may arise from a read error. The chain combines TRBV7-7 with TRBJ2-3, with TRBD2 identical over 8 bases. The CDR3 length is 15 residues. CDR1 is SSHAT and CDR2 is FNYEAQ in the germline V gene (reference sequence). CDR3 coding DNA: TGTGCTAGCAGCTTAGCCGGGGGGGCGGGAGATACGCAGTATTTT. As protein: CASSLAGGAGDTQYF.

J is TRBJ1-3 and V is TRBV30; a weak D match, TRBD1 (5 bases). V was trimmed by 8 bases and J by 8 bases, leaving 22 bases between them. This CDR3 region has 14 residues. Germline CDR1 GTSNPN, CDR2 SVGIG (reference sequence). The CDR3 bases are TGTGCCCAGGGTCGTGGATCACTGGTCGACACCATATATTTT. It encodes CAQGRGSLVDTIYF.

This rearrangement joins TRBV29-1 to TRBJ2-6; D ambiguous. CDR3 length: 17 amino acids. V lost 5 bases, J lost 0 bases, and 17 bases lay in between. Germline CDR1 SQVTM, CDR2 ANQGSEA. Written as DNA, the CDR3 is TGCAGCGTTCCCGAATTAGAAGATTACTCTGGGGCCAACGTCCTGACTTTC. Translated, it gives CSVPELEDYSGANVLTF.

The chain is built from TRBV7-2 and TRBJ2-5; 8 bases fit TRBD1. In germline, CDR1 is SGHTA, CDR2 FQGNSA. The CDR3 extends over 15 amino acids. V shed 1 base and J 4 bases; nucleotides not matched to a gene: 5. CDR3 bases: TGTGCCAGCAGCTTAGGGGGACAGGTTTTAGAGACCCAGTACTTC. Translation: CASSLGGQVLETQYF. Variable domain in full (rest from reference TRBV7-2 and TRBJ2-5): GAGVSQSPSNKVTEKGKDVELRCDPISGHTALYWYRQSLGQGLEFLIYFQGNSAPDKSGLPSDRFSAERTGGSVSTLTIQRTQQEDSAVYLCASSLGGQVLETQYFGPGTRLLVL.

This clone was picked up one time. The chain couples TRBV29-1 to TRBJ2-4, with a possible D match to TRBD1 (6 bases). From germline, CDR1 is SQVTM and CDR2 ANQGSEA. Trimming removed 2 bases from V and 0 bases from J, with 11 bases in between. This CDR3 is built from 15 residues. The CDR3 is CSVESTGLAKNIQYF. CDR3 coding DNA: TGCAGCGTTGAAAGTACAGGGCTAGCCAAAAACATTCAGTACTTC.

This clone occurred a few times. This chain uses TRBV9 with TRBJ2-2; D perhaps matches TRBD2 (6 bases). The CDR3 length is 16 residues. Trimming stripped 3 bases from V and 0 bases from J, with 12 bases between. The germline gives CDR1 SGDLS, CDR2 YYNGEE. The CDR3 region is CASSDPEGTNTGELFF. The CDR3 nucleotides are TGTGCCAGCAGCGACCCGGAGGGGACGAACACCGGGGAGCTGTTTTTT. Full variable domain (rest looked up from reference TRBV9 and TRBJ2-2): DSGVTQTPKHLITATGQRVTLRCSPRSGDLSVYWYQQSLDQGLQFLIQYYNGEERAKGNILERFSAQQFPDLHSELNLSSLELGDSALYFCASSDPEGTNTGELFFGEGSRLTVL.

This chain connects TRBV5-1 to TRBJ2-5; a possible D gene is TRBD2 (6 bases). The V gene's germline CDR1 is SGHRS and CDR2 YFSETQ. The CDR3 loop spans 14 amino acids. Trimming removed 4 bases from V and 5 bases from J, with 15 bases in between. CDR3 region: CASSLVSGVETQYF. The DNA for the CDR3 is TGCGCCAGCAGCCTCGTGTCGGGAGTGGAGACCCAGTACTTC.

V usage is TRBV2 and J usage is TRBJ2-3; 8 positions agree with TRBD2. The V gene end was trimmed by 6 bases and the J gene end by 3 bases; junction bases not matched to a gene: 8. The CDR3 is made up of 15 amino acids. Looked up from germline, CDR1 is SNHLY and CDR2 is FYNNEI. The CDR3 loop reads CASRGTSVGTDTQYF. The CDR3 nucleotides read TGTGCCAGCAGGGGGACTAGTGTGGGGACAGATACGCAGTATTTT.

This clone was counted a few times. The chain links TRBV27 to TRBJ2-2; a weak D match, TRBD1 (6 bases). Per the germline V gene, CDR1 is MNHEY and CDR2 is SMNVEV (reference sequence). With 0 bases removed from V and 3 bases from J, the gap between germline ends came to 8 bases. This CDR3 region has 15 residues. As DNA, the CDR3 is TGTGCCAGCAGTTTATCGGGACAACACACCGGGGAGCTGTTTTTT. It is translated as CASSLSGQHTGELFF.

The table lists this clone with a count of one. The V gene is TRBV4-3, the J gene TRBJ1-2, with 7 bases that match TRBD1. CDR3 length: 14 amino acids. CDR1 is LGHNA, CDR2 YSLEER, per germline. J gave up 8 bases and V 4 bases, and 10 bases lay outside the gene matches. CDR3: CASSPWTGGEGYTF. In DNA, the CDR3 is TGCGCCAGCAGCCCGTGGACAGGCGGGGAGGGCTACACCTTC.

This clone is medium-sized (0.01 to 0.1%) within its sample. V and J are TRBV30 and TRBJ1-1; unclear D gene. The CDR3 is 12 amino acids. Germline CDR1 is GTSNPN and CDR2 is SVGIG (reference sequence). The ends were cut back, 2 bases at V and 7 bases at J, with 11 bases in the middle. Written as DNA, the CDR3 is TGTGCCTGGAGTCCAGTGGGCCTTGAAGCTTTCTTT. Translation: CAWSPVGLEAFF.

This clone was detected only once. This chain connects TRBV5-6 to TRBJ1-6; 9 bases are a match to TRBD1. The CDR3 runs to 16 residues. CDR1 SGHDT and CDR2 YYEEEE come from the germline V gene. Unmatched junction bases numbered 13, after V lost 1 base and J lost 14 bases. This CDR3 reads CASSLYGQGRAGALHF. In DNA form, the CDR3 reads TGTGCCAGCAGCTTGTATGGACAGGGGCGCGCTGGGGCCCTCCACTTT.

The chain employs TRBV4-3 and TRBJ2-1, with 9 bases identical to TRBD2. The CDR3 extends over 16 amino acids. V was pared by 2 bases and J by 7 bases, with 9 bases of the junction left unmatched. Germline lookup yields CDR1 LGHNA and CDR2 YSLEER. CDR3 protein: CASSQHAGGSSNEQFF. The CDR3 coding sequence is TGCGCCAGCAGCCAACACGCGGGGGGGTCGTCGAATGAGCAGTTCTTC.

This rearrangement joins TRBV9 to TRBJ2-5; TRBD2 matches 8 bases. Germline V gene lookup returns CDR1 SGDLS and CDR2 YYNGEE. The CDR3 is 14 residues long. With V trimmed by 5 bases and J by 4 bases, 7 bases remained unmatched. CDR3 in amino acids: CASSFAGGVETQYF. In nucleotides, the CDR3 is TGTGCCAGCAGTTTTGCGGGGGGTGTAGAGACCCAGTACTTC.

V usage is TRBV27 and J usage is TRBJ2-3; no firm D call. The germline V gene encodes CDR1 MNHEY and CDR2 SMNVEV (reference sequence). Trimming cost V 8 bases and J 8 bases, with 14 bases left between them. The CDR3 runs 12 residues. The CDR3 nucleotides read TGTGCCAGCCAAGCCGGATCGGGTACGCAGTATTTT. Translated: CASQAGSGTQYF.